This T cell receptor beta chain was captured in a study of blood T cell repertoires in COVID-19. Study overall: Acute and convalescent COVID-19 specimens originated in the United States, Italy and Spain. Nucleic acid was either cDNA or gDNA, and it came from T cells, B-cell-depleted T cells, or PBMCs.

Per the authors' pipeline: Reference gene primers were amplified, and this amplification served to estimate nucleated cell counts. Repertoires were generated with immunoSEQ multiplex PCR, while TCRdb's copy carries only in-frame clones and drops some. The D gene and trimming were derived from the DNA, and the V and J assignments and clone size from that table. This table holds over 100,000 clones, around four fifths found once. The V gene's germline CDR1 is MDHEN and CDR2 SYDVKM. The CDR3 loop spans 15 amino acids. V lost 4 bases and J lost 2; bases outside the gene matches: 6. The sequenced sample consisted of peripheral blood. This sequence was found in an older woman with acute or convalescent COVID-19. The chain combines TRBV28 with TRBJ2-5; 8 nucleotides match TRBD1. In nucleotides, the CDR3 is TGTGCCAGCAGTTCCCCCAGGGGGCAACAAGAGACCCAGTACTTC. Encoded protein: CASSSPRGQQETQYF.